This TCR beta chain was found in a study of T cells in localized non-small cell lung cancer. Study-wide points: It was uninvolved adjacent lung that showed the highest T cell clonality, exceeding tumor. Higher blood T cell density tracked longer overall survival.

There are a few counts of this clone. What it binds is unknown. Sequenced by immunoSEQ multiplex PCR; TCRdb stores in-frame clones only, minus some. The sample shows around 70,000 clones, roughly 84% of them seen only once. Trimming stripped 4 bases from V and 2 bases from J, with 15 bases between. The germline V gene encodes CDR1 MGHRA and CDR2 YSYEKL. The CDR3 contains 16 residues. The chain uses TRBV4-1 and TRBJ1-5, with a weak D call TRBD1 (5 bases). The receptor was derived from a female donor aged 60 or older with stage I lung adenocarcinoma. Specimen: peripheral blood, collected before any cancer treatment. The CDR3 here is CASSPRQFGGNQPQHF. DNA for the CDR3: TGCGCCAGCAGCCCTCGACAGTTCGGAGGCAATCAGCCCCAGCATTTT.